One sample yielded the 18 T cell receptor beta chains listed below, sequenced in a study of T cell changes during pregnancy in multiple sclerosis. Sequencing was performed with immunoSEQ multiplex PCR; in TCRdb, only in-frame clones are kept and a portion is missing. Of more than 65,000 clones listed, roughly 92% are singletons. The material was peripheral blood, obtained in the first trimester of pregnancy. The receptors stem from a female donor with multiple sclerosis, enrolled in a pregnancy study.

V and J are TRBV28 and TRBJ1-5; possible D gene TRBD1, 6 bases. The V and J ends lost 6 bases and 4 bases respectively, with 16 bases between them. The CDR3 is 15 amino acids. Germline CDR1 reads MDHEN; CDR2 reads SYDVKM. This CDR3 is CASRGRRGQNQPQHF. As DNA, the CDR3 is TGTGCCAGCAGGGGACGCAGGGGTCAAAATCAGCCCCAGCATTTT. The complete variable domain, with remaining parts taken from reference TRBV28 and TRBJ1-5, reads DVKVTQSSRYLVKRTGEKVFLECVQDMDHENMFWYRQDPGLGLRLIYFSYDVKMKEKGDIPEGYSVSREKKERFSLILESASTNQTSMYLCASRGRRGQNQPQHFGDGTRLSIL.

This clone was counted a single time. This chain connects TRBV30 to TRBJ2-1; 7 bases agree with TRBD2. This CDR3 spans 14 amino acids. V shed 2 bases, J shed 8 bases, and the junction held 9 bases outside the gene matches. Looked up from germline, CDR1 is GTSNPN and CDR2 is SVGIG (reference sequence). The CDR3, as DNA: TGTGCCTGGAGTCAGACGGGAGGCGGGGATGAGCAGTTCTTC. It codes for CAWSQTGGGDEQFF.

V gene TRBV2 combines with J gene TRBJ2-1; TRBD2 agrees at 11 bases. Trimming cost V 3 bases and J 0 bases; bases outside gene matches: 10. CDR3 length: 19 amino acids. CDR1 SNHLY and CDR2 FYNNEI come from the germline V gene. The CDR3 is CASSELGLAGGNSYNEQFF. CDR3 DNA sequence: TGTGCCAGCAGTGAGCTAGGTCTAGCGGGGGGCAACTCCTACAATGAGCAGTTCTTC.

The rearrangement uses TRBV11-3 and TRBJ2-2; 7 bases agree with TRBD2. Germline V gene data show CDR1 as SGHNT and CDR2 as YENEEA. The V gene end was trimmed by 11 bases and the J gene end by 2 bases; junction bases not matched to a gene: 14. The length of the CDR3 is 16 residues. The CDR3 DNA follows: TGTGCCGGCGCTCGTTATGGGAGGGGTAACACCGGGGAGCTGTTTTTT. This translates into CAGARYGRGNTGELFF. Drawing the rest from reference TRBV11-3 and TRBJ2-2, the complete variable domain is EAGVVQSPRYKIIEKKQPVAFWCNPISGHNTLYWYLQNLGQGPELLIRYENEEAVDDSQLPKDRFSAERLKGVDSTLKIQPAELGDSAVYLCAGARYGRGNTGELFFGEGSRLTVL.

The J gene is TRBJ2-3, the V gene TRBV7-2, with D maybe TRBD2 (5 bases). The CDR3 is 13 amino acids. Trimming shortened V by 5 bases and J by 6 bases, and 12 bases separated the two germline ends. Germline V gene data show CDR1 as SGHTA and CDR2 as FQGNSA. CDR3 amino acids: CASSGGGTDTQYF. The DNA for the CDR3 is TGTGCCAGCAGCGGCGGAGGTACGGATACGCAGTATTTT.

The chain recombines TRBV7-2 with TRBJ2-7; TRBD2 aligns across 8 bases. Germline V CDR1 and CDR2: SGHTA, FQGNSA. J lost 3 bases, V lost 5 bases, and 21 bases had no gene match. CDR3 size: 19 residues. The CDR3 DNA reads as TGTGCCAGCAGCCCCCGGACTAGCTTGAGCCGTATCGCCTACTACGAGCAGTACTTC. This gives the protein CASSPRTSLSRIAYYEQYF.

The rearrangement links TRBV7-9 to TRBJ2-3, with 14 bases aligning to TRBD2. The germline V gene encodes CDR1 SEHNR and CDR2 FQNEAQ (reference sequence). This CDR3 is built from 16 residues. Losses at the gene ends were 5 bases for V and 5 bases for J; bases not matched to a gene: 6. CDR3 region: CASSAGLAGGQDTQYF. The CDR3 nucleotides read TGTGCCAGCAGCGCCGGACTAGCGGGGGGCCAAGATACGCAGTATTTT. Full variable domain (missing parts from reference TRBV7-9 and TRBJ2-3): DTGVSQNPRHKITKRGQNVTFRCDPISEHNRLYWYRQTLGQGPEFLTYFQNEAQLEKSRLLSDRFSAERPKGSFSTLEIQRTEQGDSAMYLCASSAGLAGGQDTQYFGPGTRLTVL.

The genes are TRBV7-3 and TRBJ1-2; the D gene is possibly TRBD1 (5 bases). Germline CDR1 and CDR2: SGHTA and FQGTGA. Deletions cut 4 bases from V and 2 bases from J, with 8 bases between. There are 13 residues in the CDR3. CDR3: CASSYDRNYGYTF. CDR3 DNA: TGTGCCAGCAGCTACGACAGAAACTATGGCTACACCTTC.

CDR3 protein: CASSRDRGDQETQYF. The CDR3, as DNA: TGTGCCAGCAGCCGGGACAGGGGCGATCAAGAGACCCAGTACTTC. The chain links TRBV5-4 to TRBJ2-5; 10 bases line up with TRBD1. Trimming cost V 4 bases and J 2 bases; bases outside gene matches: 5. This CDR3 region has 15 residues. Germline values: CDR1 SGHNT, CDR2 YYREEE (reference sequence).

This chain connects TRBV5-4 to TRBJ2-3, with 10 bases lining up with TRBD2. The CDR3 has 18 amino acids. V was clipped by 0 bases and J by 0 bases; unmatched bases: 7. CDR1 and CDR2 from the germline V gene are SGHNT and YYREEE (reference sequence). The CDR3 DNA follows: TGTGCCAGCAGCTTGGCTAGCGGGGGACGGGCTAGCACAGATACGCAGTATTTT. Amino acid sequence: CASSLASGGRASTDTQYF.

The CDR3 DNA is TGTGCCAGCAGCTTGGTCGACAGATCGAACACTGAAGCTTTCTTT. It translates to CASSLVDRSNTEAFF. This chain uses TRBV5-6 with TRBJ1-1; tentatively, D is TRBD1 (5 bases). Trimming removed 0 bases from V and 1 base from J, with 10 bases in between. This CDR3 has 15 amino acids. The V gene's germline CDR1 is SGHDT and CDR2 YYEEEE.

The gene calls are TRBV27 and TRBJ2-5; the match to TRBD2 covers 8 bases. The junction had 9 bases not matched to a gene; V was cut back by 4 bases and J by 5 bases. The CDR3 runs 15 residues. Germline V gives CDR1 MNHEY, CDR2 SMNVEV (reference sequence). CDR3 nucleotides: TGTGCCAGCAGTTCTTCTTATTCGGGAGGGGAGACCCAGTACTTC. Translating it yields CASSSSYSGGETQYF.

The V and J genes are TRBV4-3 and TRBJ2-2, with 9 bases fitting TRBD1. CDR3 length equals 16 residues. The ends lost 4 bases at V and 4 bases at J; junction bases unmatched: 7. Per the germline V gene, CDR1 is LGHNA and CDR2 is YSLEER. The CDR3 reads CASSPATGGFTGELFF. In DNA, the CDR3 is TGCGCCAGCAGCCCCGCGACAGGGGGGTTCACCGGGGAGCTGTTTTTT.

The CDR3 DNA follows: TGTGCCAGCACCCCGGGTCCCGGAGTTACCTACGAGCAGTACTTC. Translated, it gives CASTPGPGVTYEQYF. The rearrangement uses TRBV7-8 and TRBJ2-7; D remains ambiguous. Germline CDR1 is SGHVS and CDR2 is FQNEAQ. Trimming shortened V by 7 bases and J by 2 bases, and 18 bases separated the two germline ends. This CDR3 is 15 amino acids long. Looking up the rest from reference TRBV7-8 and TRBJ2-7 gives the full variable domain: GAGVSQSPRYKVAKRGQDVALRCDPISGHVSLFWYQQALGQGPEFLTYFQNEAQLDKSGLPSDRFFAERPEGSVSTLKIQRTQQEDSAVYLCASTPGPGVTYEQYFGPGTRLTVT.

This clone was counted once. V gene TRBV28 combines with J gene TRBJ2-1; 10 bases are shared with TRBD2. The CDR3 sequence is 15 residues long. J was trimmed by 11 bases and V by 3 bases; bases with no gene match: 10. The germline gives CDR1 MDHEN, CDR2 SYDVKM. The CDR3 region has the DNA TGTGCCAGCAGTTTTGGGCCCGAGGGACTAGCGAAGCAGTTCTTC. It translates to CASSFGPEGLAKQFF.

V usage is TRBV29-1 and J usage is TRBJ1-2; TRBD1 is a possible D gene (6 bases). The CDR3 is made up of 14 amino acids. Germline loops: CDR1 SQVTM, CDR2 ANQGSEA. V was clipped by 4 bases and J by 2 bases, with 14 bases between them. The CDR3 loop reads CSVGTVNFNYGYTF. The CDR3 nucleotides read TGCAGCGTTGGGACAGTAAACTTCAACTATGGCTACACCTTC. Full variable domain (outside the CDR3, taken from reference TRBV29-1 and TRBJ1-2): SAVISQKPSRDICQRGTSLTIQCQVDSQVTMMFWYRQQPGQSLTLIATANQGSEATYESGFVIDKFPISRPNLTFSTLTVSNMSPEDSSIYLCSVGTVNFNYGYTFGSGTRLTVV.

A remark on this clone: Relative to the germline gene, one junction end is altered; a read error may explain this. The chain combines TRBV7-7 with TRBJ2-1; TRBD2 matches 9 bases. This CDR3 has 15 amino acids. Per germline, CDR1 SSHAT and CDR2 FNYEAQ (reference sequence). The CDR3 loop reads CASSKGLAANNEQFF. DNA for the CDR3: TGTGCTAGCAGCAAGGGACTAGCAGCGAACAATGAGCAGTTCTTC.

CDR3 DNA sequence: TGCAGCGCCCTACCGGGACTATTCGGGAACACTGAAGCTTTCTTT. It is translated as CSALPGLFGNTEAFF. V usage is TRBV29-1 and J usage is TRBJ1-1; tentative D call: TRBD1 (5 bases). CDR3 length: 15 amino acids. Germline V gene lookup returns CDR1 SQVTM and CDR2 ANQGSEA. V was shortened by 7 bases and J by 1 base, with 19 bases between the two germline ends.